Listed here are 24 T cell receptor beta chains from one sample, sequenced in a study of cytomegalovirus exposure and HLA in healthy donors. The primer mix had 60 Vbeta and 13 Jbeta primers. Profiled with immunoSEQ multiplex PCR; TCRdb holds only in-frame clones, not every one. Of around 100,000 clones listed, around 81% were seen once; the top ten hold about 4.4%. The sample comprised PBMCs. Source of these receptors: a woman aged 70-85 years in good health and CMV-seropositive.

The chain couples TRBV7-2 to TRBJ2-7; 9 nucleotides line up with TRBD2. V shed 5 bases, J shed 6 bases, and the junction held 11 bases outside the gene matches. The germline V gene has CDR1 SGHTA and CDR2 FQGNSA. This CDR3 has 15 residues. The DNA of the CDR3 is TGTGCCAGCAGCCCCCGGGCGGGAGGGCCAAGCGAGCAGTACTTC. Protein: CASSPRAGGPSEQYF.

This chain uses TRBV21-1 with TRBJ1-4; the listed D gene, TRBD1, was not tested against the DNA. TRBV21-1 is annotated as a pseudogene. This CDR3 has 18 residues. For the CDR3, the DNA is TGTGCCAGCAGCAAAGGGGGCTGGACAGGAGGCCCCTCCGTAAAACTGTTTTTT. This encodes CASSKGGWTGGPSVKLFF.

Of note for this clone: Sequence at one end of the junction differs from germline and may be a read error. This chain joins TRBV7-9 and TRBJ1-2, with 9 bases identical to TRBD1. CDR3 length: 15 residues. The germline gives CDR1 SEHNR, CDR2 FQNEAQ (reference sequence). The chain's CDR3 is CSSSVDRDRAYGYTF. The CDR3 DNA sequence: TGTTCCAGCAGCGTAGACCGGGACAGGGCATATGGCTACACCTTC.

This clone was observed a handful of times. CDR3: CASSPPPGQLEEQYF. In DNA, the CDR3 is TGTGCCAGCAGCCCCCCTCCGGGACAGTTGGAGGAGCAGTACTTC. This chain uses TRBV28 with TRBJ2-7; 7 nucleotides match TRBD1. Per the germline V gene, CDR1 is MDHEN and CDR2 is SYDVKM. This CDR3 comprises 15 residues. The ends lost 6 bases at V and 7 bases at J; junction bases unmatched: 15.

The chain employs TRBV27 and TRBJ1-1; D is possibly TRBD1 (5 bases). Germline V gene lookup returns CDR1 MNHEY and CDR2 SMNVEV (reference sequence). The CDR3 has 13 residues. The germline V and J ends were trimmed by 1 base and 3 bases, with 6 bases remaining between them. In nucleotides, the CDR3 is TGTGCCAGCAGTTTATGGGGGGACACTGAAGCTTTCTTT. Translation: CASSLWGDTEAFF.

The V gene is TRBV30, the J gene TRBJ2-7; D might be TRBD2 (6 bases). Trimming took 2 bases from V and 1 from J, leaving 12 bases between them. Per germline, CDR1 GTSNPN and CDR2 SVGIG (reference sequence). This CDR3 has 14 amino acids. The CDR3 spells CAWSSTRGSYEQYF. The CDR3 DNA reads TGTGCCTGGAGTTCGACGCGGGGATCCTACGAGCAGTACTTC.

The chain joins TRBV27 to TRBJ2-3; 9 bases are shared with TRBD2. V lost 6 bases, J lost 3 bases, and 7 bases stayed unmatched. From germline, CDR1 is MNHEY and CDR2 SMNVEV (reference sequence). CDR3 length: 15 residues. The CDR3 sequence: CASRRGGGGTDTQYF. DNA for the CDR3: TGTGCCAGCAGGCGGGGGGGAGGAGGTACAGATACGCAGTATTTT.

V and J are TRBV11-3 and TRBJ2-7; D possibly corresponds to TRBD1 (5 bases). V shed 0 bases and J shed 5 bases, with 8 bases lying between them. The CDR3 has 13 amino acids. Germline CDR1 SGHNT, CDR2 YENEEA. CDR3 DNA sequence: TGTGCCAGCAGCTTAGAGCCAGGGAACGAGCAGTACTTC. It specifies CASSLEPGNEQYF.

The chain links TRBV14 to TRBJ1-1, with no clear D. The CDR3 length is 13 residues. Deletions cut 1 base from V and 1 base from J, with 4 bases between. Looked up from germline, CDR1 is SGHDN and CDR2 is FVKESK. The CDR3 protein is CASSQVQNTEAFF. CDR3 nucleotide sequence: TGTGCCAGCAGCCAAGTACAGAACACTGAAGCTTTCTTT.

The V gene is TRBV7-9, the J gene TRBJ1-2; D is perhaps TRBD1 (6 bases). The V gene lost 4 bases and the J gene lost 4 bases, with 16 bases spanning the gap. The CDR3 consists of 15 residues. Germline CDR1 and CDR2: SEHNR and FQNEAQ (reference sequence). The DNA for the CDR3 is TGTGCCAGCAGCTCTAGAGGGGGGGGCAGCTATGGCTACACCTTC. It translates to CASSSRGGGSYGYTF.

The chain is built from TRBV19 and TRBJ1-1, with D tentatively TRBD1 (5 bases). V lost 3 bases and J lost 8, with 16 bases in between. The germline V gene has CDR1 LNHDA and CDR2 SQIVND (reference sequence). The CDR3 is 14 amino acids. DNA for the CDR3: TGTGCCAGTAGTATGGGCCAGGGCTTAAGAGAAGCTTTCTTT. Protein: CASSMGQGLREAFF.

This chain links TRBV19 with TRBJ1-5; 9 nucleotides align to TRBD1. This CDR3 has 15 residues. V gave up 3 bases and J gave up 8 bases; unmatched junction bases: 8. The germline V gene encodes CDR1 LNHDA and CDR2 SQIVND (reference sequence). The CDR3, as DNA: TGTGCCAGTAGTATTGGTGGGACAGGGAGAAAGCCCCAGCATTTT. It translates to CASSIGGTGRKPQHF.

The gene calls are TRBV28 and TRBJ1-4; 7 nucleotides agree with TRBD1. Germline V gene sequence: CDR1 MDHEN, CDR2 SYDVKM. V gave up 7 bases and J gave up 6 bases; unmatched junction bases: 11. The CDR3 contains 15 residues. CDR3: CASTSPGTVDEKLFF. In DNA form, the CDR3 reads TGTGCCAGCACCTCACCCGGGACAGTGGATGAAAAACTGTTTTTT. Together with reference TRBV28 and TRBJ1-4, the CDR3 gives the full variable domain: DVKVTQSSRYLVKRTGEKVFLECVQDMDHENMFWYRQDPGLGLRLIYFSYDVKMKEKGDIPEGYSVSREKKERFSLILESASTNQTSMYLCASTSPGTVDEKLFFGSGTQLSVL.

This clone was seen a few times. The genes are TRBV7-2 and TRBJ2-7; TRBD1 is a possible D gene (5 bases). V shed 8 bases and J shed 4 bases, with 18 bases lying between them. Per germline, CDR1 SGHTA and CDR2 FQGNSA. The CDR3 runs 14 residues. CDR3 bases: TGTGCCAGCTCCCGGAGCAGGGATCGATACGAGCAGTACTTC. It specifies CASSRSRDRYEQYF.

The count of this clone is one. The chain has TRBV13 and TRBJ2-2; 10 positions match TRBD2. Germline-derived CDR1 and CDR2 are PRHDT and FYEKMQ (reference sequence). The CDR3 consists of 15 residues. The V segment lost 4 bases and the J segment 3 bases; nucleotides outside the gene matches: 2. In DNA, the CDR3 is TGTGCCAGCAGCTCCGGGACTAGCGACACCGGGGAGCTGTTTTTT. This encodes CASSSGTSDTGELFF.

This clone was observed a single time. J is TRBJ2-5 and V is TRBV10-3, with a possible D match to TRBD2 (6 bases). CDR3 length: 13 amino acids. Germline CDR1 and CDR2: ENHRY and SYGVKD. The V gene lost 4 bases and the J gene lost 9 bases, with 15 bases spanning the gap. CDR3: CAISGIQREAQYF. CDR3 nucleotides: TGTGCCATCAGTGGTATACAGAGGGAGGCCCAGTACTTC.

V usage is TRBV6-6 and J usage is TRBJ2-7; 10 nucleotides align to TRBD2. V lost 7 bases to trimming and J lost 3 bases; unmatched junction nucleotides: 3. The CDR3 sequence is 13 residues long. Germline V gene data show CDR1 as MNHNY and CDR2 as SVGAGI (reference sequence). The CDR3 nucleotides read TGTGCCAGCACGGCTAGCGGGAGCTACGAGCAGTACTTC. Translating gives CASTASGSYEQYF.

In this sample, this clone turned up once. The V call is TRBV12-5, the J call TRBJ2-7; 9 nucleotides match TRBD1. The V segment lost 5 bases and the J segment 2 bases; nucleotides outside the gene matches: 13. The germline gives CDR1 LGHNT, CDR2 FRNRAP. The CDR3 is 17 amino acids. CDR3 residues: CASGLRRDREPTYEQYF. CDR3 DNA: TGTGCTAGTGGTCTGAGGCGGGACAGGGAACCCACCTACGAGCAGTACTTC.

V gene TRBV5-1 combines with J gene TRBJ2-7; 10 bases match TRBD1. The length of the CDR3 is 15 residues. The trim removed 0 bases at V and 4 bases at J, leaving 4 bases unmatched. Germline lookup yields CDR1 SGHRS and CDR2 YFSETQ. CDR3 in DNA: TGCGCCAGCAGCTTGGGGGGGACAGGGGTTTACGAGCAGTACTTC. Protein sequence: CASSLGGTGVYEQYF.

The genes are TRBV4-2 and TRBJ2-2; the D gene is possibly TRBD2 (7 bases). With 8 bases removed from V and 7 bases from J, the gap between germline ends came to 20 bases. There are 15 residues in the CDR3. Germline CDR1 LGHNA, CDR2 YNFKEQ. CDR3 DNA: TGTGCCAGCCATAAGGGGGGGGTAATCGGCGGGGAGCTGTTTTTT. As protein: CASHKGGVIGGELFF.

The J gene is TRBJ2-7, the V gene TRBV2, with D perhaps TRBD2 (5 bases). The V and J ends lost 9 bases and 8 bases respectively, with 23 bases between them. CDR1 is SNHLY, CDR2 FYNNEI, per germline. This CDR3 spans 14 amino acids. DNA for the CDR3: TGTGCCAGTGGACCCGAGAGGGTTCCCGATAAGCAGTACTTC. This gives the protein CASGPERVPDKQYF. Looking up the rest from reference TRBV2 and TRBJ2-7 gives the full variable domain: EPEVTQTPSHQVTQMGQEVILRCVPISNHLYFYWYRQILGQKVEFLVSFYNNEISEKSEIFDDQFSVERPDGSNFTLKIRSTKLEDSAMYFCASGPERVPDKQYFGPGTRLTVT.

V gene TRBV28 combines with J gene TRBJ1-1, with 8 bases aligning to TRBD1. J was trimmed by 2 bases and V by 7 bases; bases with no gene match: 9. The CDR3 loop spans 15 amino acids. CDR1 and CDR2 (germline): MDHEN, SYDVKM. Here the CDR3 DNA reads TGTGCCAGCACCCCTAAGGACAGGGTAAACACTGAAGCTTTCTTT. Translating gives CASTPKDRVNTEAFF. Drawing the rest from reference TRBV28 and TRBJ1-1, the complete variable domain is DVKVTQSSRYLVKRTGEKVFLECVQDMDHENMFWYRQDPGLGLRLIYFSYDVKMKEKGDIPEGYSVSREKKERFSLILESASTNQTSMYLCASTPKDRVNTEAFFGQGTRLTVV.

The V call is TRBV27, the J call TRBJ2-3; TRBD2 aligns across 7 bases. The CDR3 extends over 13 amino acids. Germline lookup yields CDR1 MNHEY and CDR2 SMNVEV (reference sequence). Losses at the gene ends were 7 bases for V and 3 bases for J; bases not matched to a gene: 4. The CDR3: CASNRLATDTQYF. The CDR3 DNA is TGTGCCAGCAACCGACTAGCAACAGATACGCAGTATTTT.

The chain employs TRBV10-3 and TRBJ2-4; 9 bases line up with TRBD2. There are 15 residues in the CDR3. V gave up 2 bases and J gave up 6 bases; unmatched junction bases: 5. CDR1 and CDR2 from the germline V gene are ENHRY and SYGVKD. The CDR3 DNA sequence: TGTGCCATCAGTGAGAGGCTAGCGGGGCGAAACATTCAGTACTTC. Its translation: CAISERLAGRNIQYF.